Listed below are T cell receptor beta chains from one sample, sequenced in a study of CD8+CD57+ T cells in acquired aplastic anemia. TCRdb re-called the reads through MiXCR, storing one row per CDR3 protein. The sample holds 250,000 to 300,000 distinct CDR3 sequences, 45% to 65% seen once. Sequenced input: sorted CD4+, CD8+, or CD8+CD57+ T cells (not recorded which) from PBMCs. Every receptor here comes from a human donor with severe aplastic anemia or a healthy control (not recorded which). Each CDR3 is given with its conserved first and last residue. Fields, in order: D gene, V gene, J gene, clone size, CDR3 protein, CDR3 DNA. D genes are given only for firm matches. Only some rows state a clone size, as once, few, many or a class for expanded clones.

d_gene: -; v_gene: TRBV12-3/TRBV12-4; j_gene: TRBJ2-1; abundance: -; CDR3aa: CASTSLVSYEQFF; CDR3nt: TGTGCCAGCACCTCACTGGTTTCCTATGAGCAGTTCTTC
d_gene: -; v_gene: TRBV14; j_gene: TRBJ2-5; abundance: -; CDR3aa: CASSQGETRYF; CDR3nt: TGTGCCAGCAGCCAAGGAGAGACCCGGTACTTC
d_gene: -; v_gene: TRBV6-5; j_gene: TRBJ2-3; abundance: few; CDR3aa: CASAARQLTDTQYF; CDR3nt: TGTGCCAGCGCTGCCCGACAGCTTACAGATACGCAGTATTTT
d_gene: -; v_gene: TRBV20-1; j_gene: TRBJ1-1; abundance: once; CDR3aa: CSARDGGYGTEALF; CDR3nt: TGCAGTGCTAGGGACGGGGGATATGGCACTGAAGCTCTCTTT
d_gene: -; v_gene: TRBV19; j_gene: TRBJ1-5; abundance: few; CDR3aa: CASSSQPQHF; CDR3nt: TGTGCCAGTAGTAGTCAGCCCCAGCATTTT
d_gene: TRBD1; v_gene: TRBV7-6; j_gene: TRBJ1-2; abundance: -; CDR3aa: CASSLALTGDHYGYTF; CDR3nt: TGTGCCAGCAGCTTAGCACTCACAGGGGATCACTATGGCTACACCTTC
d_gene: -; v_gene: TRBV5-1; j_gene: TRBJ2-7; abundance: -; CDR3aa: CASSLNTGTPGYEQYF; CDR3nt: TGCGCCAGCAGCTTGAACACCGGGACACCGGGATACGAGCAGTACTTC
d_gene: -; v_gene: TRBV7-9; j_gene: TRBJ2-5; abundance: -; CDR3aa: CASSLLASQETQYF; CDR3nt: TGTGCCAGCAGCTTGCTAGCGTCGCAAGAGACCCAGTACTTC
d_gene: TRBD1; v_gene: TRBV19; j_gene: TRBJ2-7; abundance: -; CDR3aa: CASAATGEVSEQYF; CDR3nt: TGTGCCAGTGCCGCGACAGGGGAGGTTTCCGAGCAGTACTTC
d_gene: -; v_gene: TRBV7-9; j_gene: TRBJ1-3; abundance: many; CDR3aa: CASSLSGGSGNTIYF; CDR3nt: TGTGCCAGCAGCTTAAGTGGGGGCTCTGGAAACACCATATATTTT